The 21 T cell receptor beta chains listed next were all sequenced from one sample in a study of blood T cell repertoires in COVID-19. Profiled with immunoSEQ multiplex PCR; TCRdb holds only in-frame clones, not every one. The profile shows tens of thousands of clones, 75% of them singletons. The sequenced material came from peripheral blood. These TCRs come from a man at least 80 years old with active or convalescent COVID-19.

This rearrangement joins TRBV2 to TRBJ1-4, with a tentative D call TRBD1 (5 bases). Germline assignment: CDR1 SNHLY and CDR2 FYNNEI. With 0 bases removed from V and 8 bases from J, the gap between germline ends came to 16 bases. The CDR3 is 16 amino acids. The CDR3 DNA reads as TGTGCCAGCAGTGAAGCGGAAGGAGGGGCAAGAGAAAAACTGTTTTTT. This encodes CASSEAEGGAREKLFF.

This rearrangement joins TRBV5-4 to TRBJ2-7, with 8 bases fitting TRBD1. V gave up 4 bases and J gave up 2 bases; unmatched junction bases: 8. The CDR3 extends over 15 amino acids. CDR1 and CDR2 from the germline V gene are SGHNT and YYREEE (reference sequence). This CDR3 is CASSPRTGNTYEQYF. The CDR3, as DNA: TGTGCCAGCAGCCCCCGGACAGGGAATACCTACGAGCAGTACTTC.

The gene calls are TRBV7-8 and TRBJ2-7; perhaps TRBD2 as D (6 bases). CDR3 length: 13 amino acids. CDR1 is SGHVS and CDR2 is FQNEAQ in the germline V gene. Trimming left V 6 bases short and J 5 bases short, with 14 bases between. The DNA for the CDR3 is TGTGCCAGCAGTTTGGCTAGCGTGGACGAGCAGTACTTC. Its protein product is CASSLASVDEQYF.

V is TRBV5-1 and J is TRBJ1-1; no firm D call. The CDR3 totals 14 residues. Germline CDR1 SGHRS, CDR2 YFSETQ. Trimming left V 1 base short and J 0 bases short, with 7 bases between. Here the CDR3 reads CASSLKLLNTEAFF. DNA of the CDR3: TGCGCCAGCAGCTTGAAACTCCTGAACACTGAAGCTTTCTTT.

J is TRBJ1-2 and V is TRBV6-5, with D maybe TRBD1 (5 bases). Germline V gene sequence: CDR1 MNHEY, CDR2 SVGAGI. The V and J ends lost 6 bases and 7 bases respectively, with 21 bases between them. The CDR3 sequence is 15 residues long. Here the CDR3 DNA reads TGTGCCAGCAGGTCGAAAGGGCGGGGGGAGTCTGGCTACACCTTC. It yields the protein CASRSKGRGESGYTF.

This clone was detected only a few times. This chain connects TRBV4-2 to TRBJ2-2, with 12 bases matching TRBD2. The germline gives CDR1 LGHNA, CDR2 YNFKEQ. This CDR3 comprises 16 residues. Germline trimming cut 6 bases from V and 2 bases from J; bases unmatched to any gene: 4. Here the CDR3 DNA reads TGTGCCAGCAGTCGGACTAGCGGGAAAAACACCGGGGAGCTGTTTTTT. Translating gives CASSRTSGKNTGELFF.

This clone is a singleton in its sample. V and J are TRBV30 and TRBJ1-1; D not resolved. Germline CDR1 reads GTSNPN; CDR2 reads SVGIG (reference sequence). The ends were cut back, 0 bases at V and 4 bases at J, with 9 bases in the middle. CDR3 length: 13 amino acids. Written as DNA, the CDR3 is TGTGCCTGGAGTGTTCAGAGGGCCACTGAAGCTTTCTTT. This encodes CAWSVQRATEAFF.

The chain is built from TRBV5-5 and TRBJ2-7; D might be TRBD1 (5 bases). The length of the CDR3 is 13 residues. V shed 2 bases and J shed 7 bases, with 13 bases lying between them. Germline CDR1 is SGHKS and CDR2 is YYEKEE (reference sequence). The DNA for the CDR3 is TGTGCCAGCAGCTTCGAACCAGGGTTAGAGCAGTACTTC. This codes for CASSFEPGLEQYF.

A few counts support this clone. The chain employs TRBV5-6 and TRBJ2-7; 9 bases are a match to TRBD2. In germline, CDR1 is SGHDT, CDR2 YYEEEE. The CDR3 is 17 amino acids. Trimming removed 4 bases from V and 5 bases from J; junction bases left unmatched: 16. CDR3 loop: CASSPGGRAVHLHEQYF. In DNA, the CDR3 is TGTGCCAGCAGCCCAGGCGGGAGGGCGGTTCATTTACACGAGCAGTACTTC.

The chain combines TRBV19 with TRBJ2-7; no definite D call. V gave up 7 bases and J gave up 5 bases, with 12 bases separating them. The CDR3 totals 12 residues. Looked up from germline, CDR1 is LNHDA and CDR2 is SQIVND (reference sequence). CDR3: CASTSRSNEQYF. CDR3 DNA: TGTGCCAGTACCTCCCGTAGCAACGAGCAGTACTTC. The complete variable domain, with remaining parts taken from reference TRBV19 and TRBJ2-7, reads DGGITQSPKYLFRKEGQNVTLSCEQNLNHDAMYWYRQDPGQGLRLIYYSQIVNDFQKGDIAEGYSVSREKKESFPLTVTSAQKNPTAFYLCASTSRSNEQYFGPGTRLTVT.

The rearrangement joins TRBV27 to TRBJ1-4; TRBD1 might be the D (5 bases). This CDR3 is built from 15 residues. CDR1 is MNHEY, CDR2 SMNVEV, per germline (reference sequence). Trimming left V 5 bases short and J 0 bases short, with 10 bases between. The CDR3 reads CASSVRQPTNEKLFF. CDR3 nucleotide sequence: TGTGCCAGCAGTGTGCGACAGCCAACTAATGAAAAACTGTTTTTT. The full variable domain, with the rest looked up from reference TRBV27 and TRBJ1-4, is EAQVTQNPRYLITVTGKKLTVTCSQNMNHEYMSWYRQDPGLGLRQIYYSMNVEVTDKGDVPEGYKVSRKEKRNFPLILESPSPNQTSLYFCASSVRQPTNEKLFFGSGTQLSVL.

The chain is built from TRBV2 and TRBJ2-7; 11 bases line up with TRBD2. V was clipped by 3 bases and J by 3 bases; unmatched bases: 10. The CDR3 is made up of 17 amino acids. Germline V gene data show CDR1 as SNHLY and CDR2 as FYNNEI. CDR3 nucleotide sequence: TGTGCCAGCAGTGATTTGCTGCTAGCGGGAGGATTCTACGAGCAGTACTTC. Protein product: CASSDLLLAGGFYEQYF.

J is TRBJ2-5 and V is TRBV6-5, with 9 positions matching TRBD2. The CDR3 spans 14 residues. V lost 4 bases and J lost 2; bases outside the gene matches: 2. Germline-derived CDR1 and CDR2 are MNHEY and SVGAGI. The CDR3 nucleotides are TGTGCCAGCAGTTTTCTAGCGGGACAAGAGACCCAGTACTTC. This translates into CASSFLAGQETQYF.

The chain carries TRBV28 and TRBJ2-7, with 7 bases matching TRBD1. V lost 7 bases, J lost 6 bases, and 18 bases stayed unmatched. Germline V gene sequence: CDR1 MDHEN, CDR2 SYDVKM. This CDR3 comprises 16 residues. CDR3 nucleotides: TGTGCCAGCACCACAGACAGGGAGTCATCAGAGGGCGAGCAGTACTTC. It encodes CASTTDRESSEGEQYF.

This clone was detected only a few times. The J gene is TRBJ2-7, the V gene TRBV5-1; 9 bases map to TRBD1. Germline assignment: CDR1 SGHRS and CDR2 YFSETQ. V lost 5 bases, J lost 7 bases, and 10 bases stayed unmatched. This CDR3 comprises 14 residues. In DNA, the CDR3 is TGCGCCAGCAGTGGCGACAGGGGGTTGGGGGAGCAGTACTTC. Amino acids: CASSGDRGLGEQYF. The whole variable domain, remainder taken from reference TRBV5-1 and TRBJ2-7, is KAGVTQTPRYLIKTRGQQVTLSCSPISGHRSVSWYQQTPGQGLQFLFEYFSETQRNKGNFPGRFSGRQFSNSRSEMNVSTLELGDSALYLCASSGDRGLGEQYFGPGTRLTVT.

V is TRBV20-1 and J is TRBJ2-1; D not resolved. Germline V CDR1 and CDR2: DFQATT, SNEGSKA (reference sequence). CDR3 size: 11 residues. V was trimmed by 4 bases and J by 8 bases, leaving 9 bases between them. The CDR3, as DNA: TGCAGTGCTATTGACGTCGATGAGCAGTTCTTC. It codes for CSAIDVDEQFF.

The V call is TRBV12-3 or TRBV12-4, the J call TRBJ1-1, with 7 nucleotides matching TRBD1. CDR3 size: 13 residues. With V trimmed by 2 bases and J by 11 bases, 8 bases remained unmatched. The CDR3 reads CASSLTDRVQAFF. In DNA, the CDR3 is TGTGCCAGCAGTTTAACCGACAGGGTTCAGGCTTTCTTT.

The V and J genes are TRBV5-1 and TRBJ2-7; TRBD2 aligns across 7 bases. The CDR3 spans 14 residues. V dropped 4 bases and J dropped 2; count of bases not matched to a gene: 6. Germline V gene lookup returns CDR1 SGHRS and CDR2 YFSETQ. Here the CDR3 reads CASSLSGQTYEQYF. The DNA for the CDR3 is TGCGCCAGCAGCCTTAGCGGGCAAACCTACGAGCAGTACTTC. The full variable domain, with the rest looked up from reference TRBV5-1 and TRBJ2-7, is KAGVTQTPRYLIKTRGQQVTLSCSPISGHRSVSWYQQTPGQGLQFLFEYFSETQRNKGNFPGRFSGRQFSNSRSEMNVSTLELGDSALYLCASSLSGQTYEQYFGPGTRLTVT.

The chain uses TRBV27 and TRBJ2-1, with 7 bases that match TRBD1. This CDR3 is 14 amino acids long. The V gene end was trimmed by 6 bases and the J gene end by 4 bases; junction bases not matched to a gene: 6. Germline V gives CDR1 MNHEY, CDR2 SMNVEV (reference sequence). The CDR3 nucleotides read TGTGCCAGCAGCGGGACAGAAGCATACAATGAGCAGTTCTTC. Residues: CASSGTEAYNEQFF.

The chain carries TRBV5-4 and TRBJ2-7; perhaps TRBD2 as D (5 bases). The CDR3 loop spans 13 amino acids. Germline V gene lookup returns CDR1 SGHNT and CDR2 YYREEE (reference sequence). The V gene lost 5 bases and the J gene lost 7 bases, with 16 bases spanning the gap. The CDR3 coding sequence is TGTGCCAGCAGTCTACTCCTAGCAGATGAGCAGTACTTC. It specifies CASSLLLADEQYF.

This clone is a singleton in its sample. V and J are TRBV6-1 and TRBJ2-7; 7 positions agree with TRBD2. Germline CDR1 and CDR2: MNHNS and SASEGT. The junction had 7 bases not matched to a gene; V was cut back by 2 bases and J by 3 bases. CDR3 length: 15 amino acids. The CDR3 DNA reads TGTGCCAGCAGTGAACGGGGGGACCCACTCTACGAGCAGTACTTC. This gives the protein CASSERGDPLYEQYF.